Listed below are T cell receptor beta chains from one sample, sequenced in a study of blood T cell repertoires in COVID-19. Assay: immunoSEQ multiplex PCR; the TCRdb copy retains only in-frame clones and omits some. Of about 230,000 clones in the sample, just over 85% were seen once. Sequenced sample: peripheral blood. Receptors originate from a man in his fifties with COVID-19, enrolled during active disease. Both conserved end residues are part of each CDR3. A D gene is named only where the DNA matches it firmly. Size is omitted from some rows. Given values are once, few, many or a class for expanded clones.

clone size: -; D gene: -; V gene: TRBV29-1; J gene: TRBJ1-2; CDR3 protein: CSAPGTRGNYGYTF; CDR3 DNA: TGCAGCGCCCCGGGCACCCGGGGTAACTATGGCTACACCTTC
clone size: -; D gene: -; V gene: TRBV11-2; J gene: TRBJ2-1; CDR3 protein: CASSLQGGLASYNEQFF; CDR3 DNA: TGTGCCAGCAGCCTCCAAGGCGGGCTAGCGAGCTACAATGAGCAGTTCTTC
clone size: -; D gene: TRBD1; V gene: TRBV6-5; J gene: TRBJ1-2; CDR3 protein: CASTPGQGAGGYTF; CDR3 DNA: TGTGCCAGCACCCCCGGACAGGGGGCGGGCGGCTACACCTTC
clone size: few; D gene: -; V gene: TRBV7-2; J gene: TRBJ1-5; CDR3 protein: CASSSPGNQPQHF; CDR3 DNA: TGTGCCAGCAGCTCCCCGGGAAATCAGCCCCAGCATTTT
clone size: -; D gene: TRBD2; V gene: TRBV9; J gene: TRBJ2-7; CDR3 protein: CASSVAIAGDLSSYEQYF; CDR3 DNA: TGTGCCAGCAGCGTAGCTATAGCGGGAGACCTCAGCTCCTACGAGCAGTACTTC
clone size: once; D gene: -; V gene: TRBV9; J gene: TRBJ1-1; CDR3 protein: CASSPEGRGRAFF; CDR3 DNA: TGTGCCAGCAGCCCAGAAGGTCGGGGTCGGGCTTTCTTT
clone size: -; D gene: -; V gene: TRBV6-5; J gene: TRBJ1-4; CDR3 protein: CASSLQTVSNEKLFF; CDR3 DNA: TGTGCCAGCTCCCTCCAGACAGTCTCCAATGAAAAACTGTTTTTT
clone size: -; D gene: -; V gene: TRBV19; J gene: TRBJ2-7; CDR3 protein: CASRNRGTYEQYF; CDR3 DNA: TGTGCCAGTCGCAATAGGGGGACCTACGAGCAGTACTTC
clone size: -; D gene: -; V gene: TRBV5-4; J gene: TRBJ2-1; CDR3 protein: CASSLGSLGYNEQFF; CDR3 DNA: TGTGCCAGCAGCTTAGGGAGTTTAGGTTACAATGAGCAGTTCTTC
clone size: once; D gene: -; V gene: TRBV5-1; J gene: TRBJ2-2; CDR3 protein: CASSEGVGTGELFF; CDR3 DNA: TGCGCCAGCTCAGAAGGGGTAGGCACCGGGGAGCTGTTTTTT
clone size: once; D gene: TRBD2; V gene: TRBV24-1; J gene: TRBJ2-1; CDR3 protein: CATREWTGGQFF; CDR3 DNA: TGTGCCACCAGAGAATGGACGGGGGGGCAGTTCTTC
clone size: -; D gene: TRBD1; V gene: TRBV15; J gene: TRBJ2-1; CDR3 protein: CATSLIPTGVKNEQFF; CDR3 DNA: TGTGCCACCAGCTTAATACCCACAGGGGTAAAAAATGAGCAGTTCTTC
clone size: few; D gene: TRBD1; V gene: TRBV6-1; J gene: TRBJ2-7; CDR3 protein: CASSDTGGGYEQYF; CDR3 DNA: TGTGCCAGCAGTGACACAGGGGGCGGCTACGAGCAGTACTTC
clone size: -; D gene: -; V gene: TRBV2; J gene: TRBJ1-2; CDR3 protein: CASSVGMGDGYTF; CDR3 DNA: TGTGCCAGCAGTGTGGGCATGGGAGACGGCTACACCTTC
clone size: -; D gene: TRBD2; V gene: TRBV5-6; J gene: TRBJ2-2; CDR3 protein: CASSLPSGRSGELFF; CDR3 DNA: TGTGCCAGCAGCTTGCCTAGCGGGAGATCCGGGGAGCTGTTTTTT
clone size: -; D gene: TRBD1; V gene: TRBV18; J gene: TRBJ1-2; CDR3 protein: CASSPAGQSDGYTF; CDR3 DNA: TGTGCCAGCTCACCAGCGGGACAGAGTGATGGCTACACCTTC
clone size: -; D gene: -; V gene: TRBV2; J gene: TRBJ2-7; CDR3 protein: CASSGNYEQYF; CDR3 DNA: TGTGCCAGCAGCGGGAACTACGAGCAGTACTTC
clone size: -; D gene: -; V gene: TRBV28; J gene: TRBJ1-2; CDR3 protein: CASSLEVSDYGYTF; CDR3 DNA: TGTGCCAGCAGTTTAGAGGTCAGCGACTATGGCTACACCTTC
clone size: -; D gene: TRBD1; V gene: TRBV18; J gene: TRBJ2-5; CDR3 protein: CASSKGQGQETQYF; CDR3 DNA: TGTGCCAGCTCAAAGGGACAGGGCCAAGAGACCCAGTACTTC
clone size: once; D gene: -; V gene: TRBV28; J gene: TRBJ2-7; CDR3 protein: CASCSGGKSYEQYF; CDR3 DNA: TGTGCCAGCTGTAGTGGAGGAAAGTCCTACGAGCAGTACTTC
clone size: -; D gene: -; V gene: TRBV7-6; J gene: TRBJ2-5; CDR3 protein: CASSPLHQETQYF; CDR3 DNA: TGTGCCAGCAGCCCACTGCATCAAGAGACCCAGTACTTC
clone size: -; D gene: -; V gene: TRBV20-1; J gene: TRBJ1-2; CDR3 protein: CSASQGNYGYTF; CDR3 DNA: TGCAGTGCTAGTCAGGGTAACTATGGCTACACCTTC
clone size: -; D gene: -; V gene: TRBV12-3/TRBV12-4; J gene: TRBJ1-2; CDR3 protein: CASKETLLYTF; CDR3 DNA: TGTGCCAGCAAGGAGACGCTATTGTACACCTTC
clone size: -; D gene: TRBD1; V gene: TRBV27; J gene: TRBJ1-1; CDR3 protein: CASSPYTGGLTNTEAFF; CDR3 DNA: TGTGCCAGCAGTCCTTATACAGGGGGATTAACGAACACTGAAGCTTTCTTT
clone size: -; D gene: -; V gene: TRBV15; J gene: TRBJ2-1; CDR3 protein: CATSRAGTGDNEQFF; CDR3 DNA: TGTGCCACCAGCAGAGCCGGGACTGGAGACAATGAGCAGTTCTTC
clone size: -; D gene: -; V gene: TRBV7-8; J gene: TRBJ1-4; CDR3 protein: CASSLRSSTLLSAKLFF; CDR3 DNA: TGTGCCAGCAGCTTAAGATCTTCTACACTACTATCTGCAAAACTGTTTTTT
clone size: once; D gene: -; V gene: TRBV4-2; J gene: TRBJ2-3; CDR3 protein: CASSQELSGGATQNTQYF; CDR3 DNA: TGTGCCAGCAGCCAAGAACTTAGCGGAGGGGCCACACAAAATACGCAGTATTTT
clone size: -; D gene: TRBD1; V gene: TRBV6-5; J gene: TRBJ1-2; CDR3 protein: CASSSNRGFNYGYTF; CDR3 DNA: TGTGCCAGCAGTTCCAACAGGGGGTTCAACTATGGCTACACCTTC
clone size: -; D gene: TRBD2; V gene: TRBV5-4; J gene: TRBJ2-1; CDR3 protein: CASSSTSSNEQFF; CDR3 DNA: TGTGCCAGCAGCTCGACTAGCAGCAATGAGCAGTTCTTC
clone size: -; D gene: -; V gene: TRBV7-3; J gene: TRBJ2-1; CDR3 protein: CASSPQPSSYNEQFF; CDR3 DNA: TGTGCCAGCAGCCCCCAACCGAGCTCCTACAATGAGCAGTTCTTC
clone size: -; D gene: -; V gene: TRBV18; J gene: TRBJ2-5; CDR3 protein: CASSQRTSQETQYF; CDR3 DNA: TGTGCCAGCTCTCAGAGGACATCCCAAGAGACCCAGTACTTC